This TCR beta chain was captured by sequencing in a study of shared clonotypes between healthy human individuals. Libraries were prepared by immunoSEQ multiplex PCR; TCRdb keeps only in-frame clonotypes and omits some of them. Among some 630,000 clones, 60% to 80% were seen once, and the ten largest hold around 1.8%. V was trimmed by 10 bases and J by 0 bases, leaving 14 bases between them. Germline V lookup: CDR1 MNHEY, CDR2 SMNVEV (reference sequence). This CDR3 region has 14 residues. The J gene is TRBJ2-3, the V gene TRBV27; D uncertain. This receptor was identified in a woman younger than 45 in good health. The source material was memory CD4+ T cells sorted from blood. Subset of the sample: CD45RA-negative fraction. The CDR3 DNA follows: TGTGCCACCAAAACAAAAGTAAGCACAGATACGCAGTATTTT. Protein: CATKTKVSTDTQYF.